Listed below are T cell receptor beta chains from one sample, sequenced in a study. TCRdb reanalysed the 5' RACE reads using MiXCR and keeps one entry per CDR3 protein. The repertoire holds around 50,000 distinct CDR3 sequences, 15% to 20% seen once, with 2% to 2.5% in the top ten. The sequencing input was naive CD4+ T cells sorted from blood. All receptors come from a female donor with breast cancer. The CDR3 runs from the conserved cysteine through the conserved F or W. A D gene is named only where the DNA matches it firmly.

D gene	V gene	CDR3 protein
TRBD1	TRBV2	CASSDRGHEQYF
.	TRBV20-1	CSASPGSRGTEAFF
.	TRBV12-3/TRBV12-4	CASSLQGRQYEQYF
.	TRBV28	CASSFARQQGYTF
TRBD1	TRBV20-1	CSAIQPSRDRVNQPQHF
.	TRBV6-5	CASSPLVGRITGELFF
.	TRBV7-9	CASSPRTGTLDTQYF
TRBD1	TRBV24-1	CATSGGTGDWVYRNEQFF
TRBD2	TRBV6-1	CASQLTGGDTGELFF
.	TRBV12-3/TRBV12-4	CASSFGANVLTF
TRBD2	TRBV29-1	CSVFRPAGGRDTQYF
.	TRBV3-1	CASGTRNTEAFF
.	TRBV7-3	CASSPPRGTQYF
.	TRBV5-1	CASSETGLLYEQYF
.	TRBV12-3/TRBV12-4	CASSSWQTNRPQHF
TRBD1	TRBV30	CAWSSGQGGQETQYF
TRBD1	TRBV15	CATSFGTATDEKLFF